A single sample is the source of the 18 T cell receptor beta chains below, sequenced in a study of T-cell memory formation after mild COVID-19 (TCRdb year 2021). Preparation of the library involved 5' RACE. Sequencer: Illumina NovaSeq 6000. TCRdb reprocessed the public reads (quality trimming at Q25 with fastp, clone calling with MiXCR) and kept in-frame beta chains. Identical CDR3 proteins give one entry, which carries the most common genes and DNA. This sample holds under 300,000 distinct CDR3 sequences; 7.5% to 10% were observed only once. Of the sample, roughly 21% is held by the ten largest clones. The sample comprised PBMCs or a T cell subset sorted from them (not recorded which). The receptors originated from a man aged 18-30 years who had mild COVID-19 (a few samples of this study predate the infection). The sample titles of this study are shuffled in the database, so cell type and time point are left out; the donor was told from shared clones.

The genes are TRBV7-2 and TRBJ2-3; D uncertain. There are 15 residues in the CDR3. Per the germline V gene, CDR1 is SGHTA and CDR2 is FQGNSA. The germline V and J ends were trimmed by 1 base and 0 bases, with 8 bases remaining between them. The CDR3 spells CASSLDFQSTDTQYF. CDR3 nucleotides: TGTGCCAGCAGCTTAGACTTCCAGAGCACAGATACGCAGTATTTT. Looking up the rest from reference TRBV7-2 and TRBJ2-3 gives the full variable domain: GAGVSQSPSNKVTEKGKDVELRCDPISGHTALYWYRQSLGQGLEFLIYFQGNSAPDKSGLPSDRFSAERTGGSVSTLTIQRTQQEDSAVYLCASSLDFQSTDTQYFGPGTRLTVL.

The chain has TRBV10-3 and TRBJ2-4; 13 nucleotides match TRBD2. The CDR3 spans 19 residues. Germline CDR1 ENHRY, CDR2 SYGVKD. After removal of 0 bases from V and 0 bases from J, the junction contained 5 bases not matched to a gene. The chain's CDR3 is CAISESTSGGPEAKNIQYF. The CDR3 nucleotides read TGTGCCATCAGTGAGTCGACTAGCGGGGGGCCAGAAGCCAAAAACATTCAGTACTTC.

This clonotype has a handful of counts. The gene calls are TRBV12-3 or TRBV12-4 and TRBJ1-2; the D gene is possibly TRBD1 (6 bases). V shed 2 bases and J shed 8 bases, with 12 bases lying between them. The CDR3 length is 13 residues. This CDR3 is CASSLRGAEGYTF. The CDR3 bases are TGTGCCAGCAGTTTACGGGGGGCCGAGGGCTACACCTTC.

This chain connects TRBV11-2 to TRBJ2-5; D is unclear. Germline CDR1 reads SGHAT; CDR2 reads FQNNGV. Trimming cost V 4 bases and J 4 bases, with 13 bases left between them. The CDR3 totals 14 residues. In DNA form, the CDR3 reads TGTGCCAGCAGCTCAGGCCCCGGCGGAGAGACCCAGTACTTC. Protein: CASSSGPGGETQYF.

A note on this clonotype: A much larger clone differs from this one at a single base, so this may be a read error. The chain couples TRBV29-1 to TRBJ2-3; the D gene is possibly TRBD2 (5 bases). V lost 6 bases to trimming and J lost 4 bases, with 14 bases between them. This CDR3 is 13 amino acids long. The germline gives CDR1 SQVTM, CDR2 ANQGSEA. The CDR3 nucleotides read TGCAGCGTCCGAGCGGTGGGCCCAGATACGCAGTATTTT. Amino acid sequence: CSVRAVGPDTQYF.

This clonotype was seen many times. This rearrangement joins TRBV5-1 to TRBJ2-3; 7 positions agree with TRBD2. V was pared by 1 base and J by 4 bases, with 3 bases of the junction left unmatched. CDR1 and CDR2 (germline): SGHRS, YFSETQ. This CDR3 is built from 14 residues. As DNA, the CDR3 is TGCGCCAGCAGCTTGCAGGGAGGGGCAGATACGCAGTATTTT. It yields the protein CASSLQGGADTQYF.

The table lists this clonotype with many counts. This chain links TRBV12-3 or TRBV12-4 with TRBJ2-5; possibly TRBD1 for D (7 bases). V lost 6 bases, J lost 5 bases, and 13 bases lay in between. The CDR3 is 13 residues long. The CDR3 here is CASSAGQRETQYF. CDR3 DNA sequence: TGTGCCAGCAGCGCGGGACAGAGGGAGACCCAGTACTTC.

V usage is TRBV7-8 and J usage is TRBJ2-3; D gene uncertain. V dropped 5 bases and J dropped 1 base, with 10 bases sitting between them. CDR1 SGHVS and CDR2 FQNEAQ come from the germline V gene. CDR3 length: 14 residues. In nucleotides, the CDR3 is TGTGCCAGCAGCCCGTACGTGGGCACAGATACGCAGTATTTT. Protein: CASSPYVGTDTQYF.

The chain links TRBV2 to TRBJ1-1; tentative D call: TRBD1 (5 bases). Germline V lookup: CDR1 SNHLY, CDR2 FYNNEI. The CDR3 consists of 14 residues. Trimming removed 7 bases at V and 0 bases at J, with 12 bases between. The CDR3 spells CASTITGLNTEAFF. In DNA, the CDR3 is TGTGCCAGCACCATAACAGGTTTGAACACTGAAGCTTTCTTT.

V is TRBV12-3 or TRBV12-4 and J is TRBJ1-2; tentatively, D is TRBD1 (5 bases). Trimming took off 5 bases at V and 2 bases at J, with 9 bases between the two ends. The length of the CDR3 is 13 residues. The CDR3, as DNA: TGTGCCAGCAGTCAGCAGGGCAACTATGGCTACACCTTC. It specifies CASSQQGNYGYTF.

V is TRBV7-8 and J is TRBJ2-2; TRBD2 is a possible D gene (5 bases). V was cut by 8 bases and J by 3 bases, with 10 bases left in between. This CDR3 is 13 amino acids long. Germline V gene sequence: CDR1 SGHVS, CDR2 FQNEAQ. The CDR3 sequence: CASDPGDTGELFF. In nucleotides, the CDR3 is TGTGCCAGCGATCCCGGGGACACCGGGGAGCTGTTTTTT. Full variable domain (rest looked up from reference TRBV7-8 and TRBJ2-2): GAGVSQSPRYKVAKRGQDVALRCDPISGHVSLFWYQQALGQGPEFLTYFQNEAQLDKSGLPSDRFFAERPEGSVSTLKIQRTQQEDSAVYLCASDPGDTGELFFGEGSRLTVL.

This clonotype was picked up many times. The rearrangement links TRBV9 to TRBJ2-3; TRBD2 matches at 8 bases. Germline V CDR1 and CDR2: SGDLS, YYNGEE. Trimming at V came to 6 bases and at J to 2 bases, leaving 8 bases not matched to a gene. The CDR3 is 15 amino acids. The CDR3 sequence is CASTPGGAITDTQYF. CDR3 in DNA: TGTGCCAGCACCCCGGGGGGGGCAATCACAGATACGCAGTATTTT.

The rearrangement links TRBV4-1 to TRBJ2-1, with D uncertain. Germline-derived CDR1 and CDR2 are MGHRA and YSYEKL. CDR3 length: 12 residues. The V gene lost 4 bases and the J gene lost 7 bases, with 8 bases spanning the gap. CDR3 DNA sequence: TGCGCCAGCAGCCCCGGGCTAAATGAGCAGTTCTTC. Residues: CASSPGLNEQFF.

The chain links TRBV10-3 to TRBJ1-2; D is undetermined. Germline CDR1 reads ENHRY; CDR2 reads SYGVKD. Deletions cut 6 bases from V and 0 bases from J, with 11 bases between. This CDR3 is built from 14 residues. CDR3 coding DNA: TGTGCCATCAGCAGAGCAGATACTAACTATGGCTACACCTTC. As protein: CAISRADTNYGYTF.

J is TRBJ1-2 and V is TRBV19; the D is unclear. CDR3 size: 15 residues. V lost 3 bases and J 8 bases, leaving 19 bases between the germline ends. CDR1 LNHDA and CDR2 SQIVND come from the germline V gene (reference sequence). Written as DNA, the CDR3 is TGTGCCAGTAGTATTGACGGTGGAGCGGCGGGGGGCTACACCTTC. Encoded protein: CASSIDGGAAGGYTF.

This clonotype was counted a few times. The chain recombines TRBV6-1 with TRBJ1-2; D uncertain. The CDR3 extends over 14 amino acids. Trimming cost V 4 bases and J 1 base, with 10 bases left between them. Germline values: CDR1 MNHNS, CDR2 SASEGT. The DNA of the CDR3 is TGTGCCAGCAGTGGACCGGGGAATAACTATGGCTACACCTTC. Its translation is CASSGPGNNYGYTF.

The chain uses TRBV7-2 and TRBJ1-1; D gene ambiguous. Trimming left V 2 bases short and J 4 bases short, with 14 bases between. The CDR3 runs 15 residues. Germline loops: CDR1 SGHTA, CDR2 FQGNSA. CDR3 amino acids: CASSLMWASGTEAFF. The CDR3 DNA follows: TGTGCCAGCAGCTTAATGTGGGCCTCGGGCACTGAAGCTTTCTTT.

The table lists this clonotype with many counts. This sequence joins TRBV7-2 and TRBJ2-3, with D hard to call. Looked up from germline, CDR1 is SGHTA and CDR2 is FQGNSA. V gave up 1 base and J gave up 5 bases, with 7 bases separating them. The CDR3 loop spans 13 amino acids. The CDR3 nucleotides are TGTGCCAGCAGCTTAGGGCCGGGAGATACGCAGTATTTT. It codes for CASSLGPGDTQYF.